The 29 T cell receptor beta chains presented below share a single source sample, sequenced in a study of T cells in Graves' hyperthyroidism and ophthalmopathy. From RNA transcripts, TCR beta CDR3 regions were amplified. The TCR CDR3 was amplified in a first-round RT-PCR using the HTBI primer set. TCRdb processed the multiplex PCR reads anew with MiXCR; each CDR3 protein has one entry. The repertoire holds around 720,000 distinct CDR3 sequences, with 35% as singletons. Material: blood. These receptors came from a woman in her 40s with Graves' hyperthyroidism.

This clonotype came up many times. The chain links TRBV24-1 to TRBJ1-2, with unresolved D. CDR3 size: 15 residues. Deletions cut 3 bases from V and 2 bases from J, with 12 bases between. Germline CDR1 is KGHDR and CDR2 is SFDVKD. CDR3 in amino acids: CATSDPVTGNYGYTF. As DNA, the CDR3 is TGTGCCACCAGTGATCCAGTGACGGGGAACTATGGCTACACCTTC.

The genes are TRBV6-1 and TRBJ1-5; 8 bases line up with TRBD1. CDR1 and CDR2 from the germline V gene are MNHNS and SASEGT. V dropped 6 bases and J dropped 7; count of bases not matched to a gene: 11. This CDR3 contains 15 residues. CDR3 residues: CASSFGNRGGQPQHF. CDR3 coding DNA: TGTGCCAGCAGCTTTGGAAACAGGGGGGGCCAGCCCCAGCATTTT.

The gene calls are TRBV10-3 and TRBJ1-2, with D perhaps TRBD1 (6 bases). Germline lookup yields CDR1 ENHRY and CDR2 SYGVKD. Between the trimmed V and J ends, which lost 4 bases and 6 bases, there was a span of 9 bases. CDR3 length equals 12 residues. DNA for the CDR3: TGTGCCATCAGTGCCCACAGGGATGGCTACACCTTC. Translated: CAISAHRDGYTF.

This clonotype turned up a few times. The V call is TRBV7-8, the J call TRBJ2-3; D uncertain. The V gene's germline CDR1 is SGHVS and CDR2 FQNEAQ. The CDR3 covers 13 residues. V was cut by 6 bases and J by 1 base, with 8 bases left in between. CDR3 nucleotides: TGTGCCAGCAGGGACGGACGCACAGATACGCAGTATTTT. Translation gives CASRDGRTDTQYF.

This clonotype was observed many times. The chain combines TRBV12-3 or TRBV12-4 with TRBJ1-1, with a tentative D call TRBD1 (6 bases). CDR3 size: 11 residues. V lost 5 bases, J lost 11 bases, and 12 bases lay in between. This CDR3 reads CASSITGYAFF. CDR3 in DNA: TGTGCCAGCAGTATCACAGGGTACGCTTTCTTT.

The V gene is TRBV10-3, the J gene TRBJ2-2; D remains unclear. V was clipped by 4 bases and J by 5 bases, with 8 bases between them. The germline gives CDR1 ENHRY, CDR2 SYGVKD. This CDR3 region has 13 residues. CDR3 in DNA: TGTGCCATCAGTGTGGCGCTGACCGGGGAGCTGTTTTTT. This translates into CAISVALTGELFF.

In its sample, this clonotype was seen many times. The chain combines TRBV12-3 or TRBV12-4 with TRBJ2-7, with 7 bases fitting TRBD2. V was clipped by 5 bases and J by 2 bases; unmatched bases: 9. The CDR3 totals 15 residues. DNA of the CDR3: TGTGCCAGCAGTCCCGCGGGACTAACGACCTACGAGCAGTACTTC. This gives the protein CASSPAGLTTYEQYF.

The genes are TRBV25-1 and TRBJ1-2, with D perhaps matching TRBD1 (6 bases). The CDR3 is 13 amino acids. The germline V gene encodes CDR1 MGHDK and CDR2 SYGVNS. Trimming shortened V by 5 bases and J by 8 bases, and 15 bases separated the two germline ends. The CDR3: CASSLGTRAGYTF. CDR3 nucleotide sequence: TGTGCCAGCAGTCTCGGGACACGAGCGGGCTACACCTTC.

V gene TRBV5-1 combines with J gene TRBJ1-1; TRBD1 matches 7 bases. This CDR3 comprises 13 residues. Germline CDR1 and CDR2: SGHRS and YFSETQ. Unmatched junction bases numbered 6, after V lost 4 bases and J lost 6 bases. CDR3 sequence: CASSGETGSEAFF. The DNA for the CDR3 is TGCGCCAGCAGCGGGGAGACAGGGTCTGAAGCTTTCTTT.

This clonotype was seen only once. The chain combines TRBV7-2 with TRBJ2-5, with 12 nucleotides matching TRBD1. V trimming: 4 bases; J trimming: 5 bases; junction bases outside the gene matches: 11. This CDR3 is built from 17 residues. From germline, CDR1 is SGHTA and CDR2 FQGNSA. CDR3 bases: TGTGCCAGCAGCTACCGGGGACAGGGGGCTGGAAGGGAGACCCAGTACTTC. Its translation: CASSYRGQGAGRETQYF. The full variable domain, in which reference TRBV7-2 and TRBJ2-5 provide the parts outside the CDR3, is GAGVSQSPSNKVTEKGKDVELRCDPISGHTALYWYRQSLGQGLEFLIYFQGNSAPDKSGLPSDRFSAERTGGSVSTLTIQRTQQEDSAVYLCASSYRGQGAGRETQYFGPGTRLLVL.

The chain uses TRBV27 and TRBJ1-1; 8 nucleotides agree with TRBD1. Germline V gene lookup returns CDR1 MNHEY and CDR2 SMNVEV (reference sequence). V was clipped by 5 bases and J by 5 bases; unmatched bases: 7. The CDR3 is 14 amino acids. CDR3 sequence: CASSITTGDTEAFF. DNA of the CDR3: TGTGCCAGCAGTATTACGACAGGGGATACTGAAGCTTTCTTT.

This clonotype has a handful of counts. The V call is TRBV25-1, the J call TRBJ2-7; 10 bases fit TRBD1. The CDR3 runs 15 residues. V gave up 5 bases and J gave up 9 bases; unmatched junction bases: 13. The V gene's germline CDR1 is MGHDK and CDR2 SYGVNS. The CDR3 bases are TGTGCCAGCAGTTTCGCCGGGGGGACAGGGGAGAGGCAGTACTTC. It specifies CASSFAGGTGERQYF.

The sample holds many counts of this clonotype. The chain joins TRBV7-2 to TRBJ2-6; TRBD2 aligns across 8 bases. V trimming: 3 bases; J trimming: 0 bases; junction bases outside the gene matches: 13. The CDR3 has 20 amino acids. Germline V gives CDR1 SGHTA, CDR2 FQGNSA. CDR3 region: CASSLGLAGHAFSGANVLTF. The CDR3 DNA reads as TGTGCCAGCAGCTTGGGTTTAGCGGGACACGCATTCTCTGGGGCCAACGTCCTGACTTTC.

V gene TRBV2 combines with J gene TRBJ1-5; TRBD1 agrees at 7 bases. The J segment lost 2 bases and the V segment lost 4 bases, leaving 2 bases of the junction unmatched. This CDR3 is built from 14 residues. Per the germline V gene, CDR1 is SNHLY and CDR2 is FYNNEI. Here the CDR3 reads CASSVGQGNQPQHF. The CDR3, as DNA: TGTGCCAGCAGTGTTGGACAGGGCAATCAGCCCCAGCATTTT.

This chain joins TRBV28 and TRBJ1-1; D not resolved. Per germline, CDR1 MDHEN and CDR2 SYDVKM. Trimming took off 7 bases at V and 6 bases at J, with 18 bases between the two ends. CDR3 length: 14 residues. DNA for the CDR3: TGTGCCAGCATGTCGGTGAGGACCGGCGCTGAAGCTTTCTTT. Its protein is CASMSVRTGAEAFF.

In its sample, this clonotype was seen a few times. The chain links TRBV5-5 to TRBJ2-7, with 7 bases aligning to TRBD2. J was trimmed by 2 bases and V by 6 bases; bases with no gene match: 17. CDR1 and CDR2 from the germline V gene are SGHKS and YYEKEE (reference sequence). The CDR3 loop spans 17 amino acids. CDR3 in amino acids: CASIQSPGRPLTYEQYF. CDR3 DNA: TGTGCCAGCATCCAATCACCCGGGAGGCCCCTGACCTACGAGCAGTACTTC. The variable domain in full, completed from reference TRBV5-5 and TRBJ2-7, reads DAGVTQSPTHLIKTRGQQVTLRCSPISGHKSVSWYQQVLGQGPQFIFQYYEKEERGRGNFPDRFSARQFPNYSSELNVNALLLGDSALYLCASIQSPGRPLTYEQYFGPGTRLTVT.

Many counts were recorded for this clonotype. The genes are TRBV10-3 and TRBJ2-7; 7 bases align to TRBD2. There are 14 residues in the CDR3. Germline V gives CDR1 ENHRY, CDR2 SYGVKD. V trimming: 0 bases; J trimming: 2 bases; junction bases outside the gene matches: 1. The CDR3 spells CAISESAGAYEQYF. The DNA for the CDR3 is TGTGCCATCAGTGAGTCTGCGGGGGCCTACGAGCAGTACTTC.

The chain employs TRBV6-5 and TRBJ2-5; D gene ambiguous. The CDR3 runs to 15 residues. CDR1 is MNHEY, CDR2 SVGAGI, per germline. The V end lost 4 bases, the J end lost 5 bases, and 17 bases lay between the germline ends. The CDR3 region has the DNA TGTGCCAGCAGTTTCGACAAGGACCCTCTGGAGACCCAGTACTTC. Its protein product is CASSFDKDPLETQYF.

This clonotype was found many times. The CDR3 sequence is CASRPTGPGTFF. The CDR3 coding sequence is TGTGCCAGCCGCCCGACGGGACCAGGGACTTTCTTT. The genes are TRBV12-3 or TRBV12-4 and TRBJ1-1, with D possibly matching TRBD1 (5 bases). V shed 8 bases and J shed 12 bases, with 19 bases lying between them. This CDR3 is built from 12 residues.

The chain employs TRBV29-1 and TRBJ2-7, with D maybe TRBD1 (6 bases). V lost 7 bases and J 7 bases, leaving 17 bases between the germline ends. The germline CDR1 and CDR2 sequences are SQVTM and ANQGSEA. The CDR3 contains 12 residues. The CDR3 DNA reads as TGCAGCGGTAAAGGGGGTGGGGATGAGCAGTACTTC. Its protein is CSGKGGGDEQYF.

A few counts support this clonotype. A much larger clone differs by one base, so this may be a read error. The CDR3 is CGATPPGTEAFF. The CDR3 DNA reads TGCGGCGCGACACCTCCTGGGACTGAAGCTTTCTTT. This chain uses TRBV29-1 with TRBJ1-1, with D uncertain. Per the germline V gene, CDR1 is SQVTM and CDR2 is ANQGSEA. The CDR3 is 12 amino acids. Combining the CDR3 with reference TRBV29-1 and TRBJ1-1 gives the whole variable domain SAVISQKPSRDICQRGTSLTIQCQVDSQVTMMFWYRQQPGQSLTLIATANQGSEATYESGFVIDKFPISRPNLTFSTLTVSNMSPEDSSIYLCGATPPGTEAFFGQGTRLTVV.

This chain links TRBV2 with TRBJ1-2; TRBD1 agrees at 9 bases. CDR1 is SNHLY and CDR2 is FYNNEI in the germline V gene. This CDR3 has 17 amino acids. The trim removed 6 bases at V and 0 bases at J, leaving 11 bases unmatched. In nucleotides, the CDR3 is TGTGCCAGCAGCTTCGGACAGGGGAGCTACCCTAACTATGGCTACACCTTC. Residues: CASSFGQGSYPNYGYTF.

This clonotype came up many times. The J gene is TRBJ2-5, the V gene TRBV20-1; TRBD1 agrees at 9 bases. Unmatched junction bases numbered 7, after V lost 6 bases and J lost 5 bases. The CDR3 runs 13 residues. Germline lookup yields CDR1 DFQATT and CDR2 SNEGSKA (reference sequence). The CDR3 DNA sequence: TGCAGTGCGGGAACAGGGGGCCTCGAGACCCAGTACTTC. Residues: CSAGTGGLETQYF.

This clonotype showed up just once. A much larger clone lies a single base off, so this may be a read error. The J gene is TRBJ2-7, the V gene TRBV2, with 11 bases fitting TRBD2. The CDR3 extends over 14 amino acids. CDR1 is SNHLY and CDR2 is FYNNEI in the germline V gene. CDR3 nucleotides: TGTGCCACGCAAACTAGCGGGAGCTCCTGCGAGCAGTACTTC. It translates to CATQTSGSSCEQYF.

V is TRBV27 and J is TRBJ2-5, with TRBD2 identical over 7 bases. With V trimmed by 3 bases and J by 5 bases, 9 bases remained unmatched. Germline assignment: CDR1 MNHEY and CDR2 SMNVEV (reference sequence). CDR3 size: 15 residues. The CDR3 spells CASSFSGVYAETQYF. CDR3 DNA sequence: TGTGCCAGCAGTTTCAGCGGGGTTTATGCGGAGACCCAGTACTTC.

J is TRBJ2-2 and V is TRBV7-2, with D maybe TRBD1 (5 bases). Per the germline V gene, CDR1 is SGHTA and CDR2 is FQGNSA. The V end lost 1 base, the J end lost 5 bases, and 14 bases lay between the germline ends. There are 16 residues in the CDR3. The CDR3 protein is CASSLVPGKITGELFF. DNA of the CDR3: TGTGCCAGCAGCTTAGTGCCAGGGAAGATAACCGGGGAGCTGTTTTTT.

In its sample, this clonotype was seen many times. The J gene is TRBJ1-1, the V gene TRBV15, with D unresolved. CDR3 size: 16 residues. From germline, CDR1 is LNHNV and CDR2 YYDKDF (reference sequence). Trimming shortened V by 5 bases and J by 0 bases, and 16 bases separated the two germline ends. The CDR3, as DNA: TGTGCCACCAGCCCACGGGAGAATCCCATGAACACTGAAGCTTTCTTT. Protein: CATSPRENPMNTEAFF.

The V gene is TRBV10-3, the J gene TRBJ2-5; 10 positions agree with TRBD1. Germline V gene lookup returns CDR1 ENHRY and CDR2 SYGVKD. This CDR3 is built from 15 residues. Unmatched junction bases numbered 13, after V lost 10 bases and J lost 5 bases. The CDR3 loop is CASSRDRGVGETQYF. The DNA of the CDR3 is TGTGCCAGCAGCCGGGACAGGGGAGTAGGGGAGACCCAGTACTTC.

This clonotype was found a few times. The genes are TRBV6-1 and TRBJ2-7, with D tentatively TRBD1 or TRBD2 (5 bases each). This CDR3 contains 14 residues. Germline V gives CDR1 MNHNS, CDR2 SASEGT. The germline V and J ends were trimmed by 6 bases and 2 bases, with 14 bases remaining between them. CDR3 DNA sequence: TGTGCCAGCAGGGACCGGGACGGGGCCTACGAGCAGTACTTC. Translating gives CASRDRDGAYEQYF.